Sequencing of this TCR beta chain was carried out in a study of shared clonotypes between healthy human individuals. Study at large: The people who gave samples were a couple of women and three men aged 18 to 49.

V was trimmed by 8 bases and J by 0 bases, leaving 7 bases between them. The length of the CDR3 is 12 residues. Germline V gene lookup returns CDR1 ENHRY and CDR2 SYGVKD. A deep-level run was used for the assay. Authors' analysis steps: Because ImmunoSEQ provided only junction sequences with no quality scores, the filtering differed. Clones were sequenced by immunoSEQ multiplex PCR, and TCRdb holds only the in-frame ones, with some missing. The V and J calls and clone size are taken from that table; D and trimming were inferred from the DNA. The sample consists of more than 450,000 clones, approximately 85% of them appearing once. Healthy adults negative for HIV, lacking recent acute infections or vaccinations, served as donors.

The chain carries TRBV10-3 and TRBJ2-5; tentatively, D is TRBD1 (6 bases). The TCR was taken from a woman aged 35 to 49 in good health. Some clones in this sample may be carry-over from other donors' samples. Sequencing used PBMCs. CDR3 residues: CAIRDNQETQYF. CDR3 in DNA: TGTGCCATCCGGGACAACCAAGAGACCCAGTACTTC.